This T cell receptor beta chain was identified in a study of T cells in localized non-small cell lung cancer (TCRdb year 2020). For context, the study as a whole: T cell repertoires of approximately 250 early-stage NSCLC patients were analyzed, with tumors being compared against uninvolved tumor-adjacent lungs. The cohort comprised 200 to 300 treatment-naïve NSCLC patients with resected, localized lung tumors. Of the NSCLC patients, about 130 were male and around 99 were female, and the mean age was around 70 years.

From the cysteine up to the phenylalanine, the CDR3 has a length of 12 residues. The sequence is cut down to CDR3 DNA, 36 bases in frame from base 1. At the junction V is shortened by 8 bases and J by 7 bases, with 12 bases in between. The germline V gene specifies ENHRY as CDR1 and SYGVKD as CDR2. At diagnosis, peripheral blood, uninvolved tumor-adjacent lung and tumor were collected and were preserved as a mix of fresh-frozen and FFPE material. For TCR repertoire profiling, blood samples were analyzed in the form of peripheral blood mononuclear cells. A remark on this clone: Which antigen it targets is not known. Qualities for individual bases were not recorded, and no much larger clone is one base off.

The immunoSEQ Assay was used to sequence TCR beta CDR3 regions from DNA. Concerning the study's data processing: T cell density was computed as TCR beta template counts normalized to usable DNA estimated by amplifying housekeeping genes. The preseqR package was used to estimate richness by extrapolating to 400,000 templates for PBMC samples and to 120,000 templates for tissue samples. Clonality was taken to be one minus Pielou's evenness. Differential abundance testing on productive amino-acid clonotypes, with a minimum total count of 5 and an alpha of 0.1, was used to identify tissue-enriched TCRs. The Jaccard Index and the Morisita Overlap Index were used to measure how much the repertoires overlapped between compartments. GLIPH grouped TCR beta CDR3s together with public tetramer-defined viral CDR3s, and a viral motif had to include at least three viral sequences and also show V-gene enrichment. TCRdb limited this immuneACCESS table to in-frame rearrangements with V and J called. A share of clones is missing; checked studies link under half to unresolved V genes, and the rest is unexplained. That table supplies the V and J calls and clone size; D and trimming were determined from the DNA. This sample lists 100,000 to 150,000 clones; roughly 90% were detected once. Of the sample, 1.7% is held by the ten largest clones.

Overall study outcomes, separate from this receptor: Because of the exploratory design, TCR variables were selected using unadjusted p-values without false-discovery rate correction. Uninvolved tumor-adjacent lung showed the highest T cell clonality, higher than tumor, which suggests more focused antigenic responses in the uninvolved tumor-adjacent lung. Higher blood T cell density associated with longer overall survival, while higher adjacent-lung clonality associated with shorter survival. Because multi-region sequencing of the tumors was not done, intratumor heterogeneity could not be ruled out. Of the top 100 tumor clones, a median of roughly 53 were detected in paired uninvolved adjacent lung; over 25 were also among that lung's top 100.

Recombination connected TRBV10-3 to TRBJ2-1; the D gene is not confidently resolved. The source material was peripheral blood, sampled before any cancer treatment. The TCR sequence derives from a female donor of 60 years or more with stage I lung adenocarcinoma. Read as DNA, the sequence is TGTGCCATCTCGGGTCTTCTAAATGAGCAGTTCTTC. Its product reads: CAISGLLNEQFF.